This T cell receptor beta chain was obtained from a study of blood T cell repertoires in COVID-19. Study details: Collection of acute and convalescent COVID-19 samples took place in the United States, Italy and Spain. From T cells, B-cell-depleted T cells, or PBMCs came the material, which was cDNA or gDNA.

TCRdb keeps only in-frame clones here, not all; method: immunoSEQ multiplex PCR. The table lists 110,000 to 150,000 clones, 80% to 90% of them singletons. From germline, CDR1 is MNHEY and CDR2 SMNVEV (reference sequence). J gave up 7 bases and V 6 bases, and 6 bases lay outside the gene matches. CDR3 size: 14 residues. The specimen sequenced was peripheral blood. The source is a woman of 80 years or more with acute or convalescent COVID-19. This chain uses TRBV27 with TRBJ1-6; 7 bases agree with TRBD1. The DNA for the CDR3 is TGTGCCAGCAGGAGGGGGACAGACAATTCACCCCTCCACTTT. It yields the protein CASRRGTDNSPLHF.